This record looks at one T cell receptor beta chain sequence and its context. What it binds is unknown. CD45RO-CCR7+CD27+CD95- cells counted as naive CD8+ T cells. These data are taken from a study of CXCR3-negative and CXCR3-positive naive CD8 T cells. General study findings and limits: Much lower diversity was found in memory CD8+ cells, while both naive subsets had comparably high diversity. Unlike memory cells, which differed, naive CXCR3-negative and CXCR3-positive cells had similar TRBV-TRBJ usage. Both naive subsets carried similar amounts of surface CD5, so TCR strength was inferred from TRB CDR3 properties.

The CDR3 is made up of 13 amino acids. Germline CDR1 is SNHLY and CDR2 is FYNNEI. All TRB cDNA libraries came from 5' RACE performed with UMI labels. TCRdb re-called the 5' RACE reads, yielding one record per CDR3 amino acid sequence without DNA. This sample's table reports around 7,400 distinct CDR3 sequences. This TCR derives from a human donor in good health. Some clones in this sample may be carry-over from other donors' samples. The genes are TRBV2 and TRBJ2-2; TCRdb selects TRBD2, and the lack of DNA leaves this call unchecked. The sample was naive CXCR3- CD8+ T cells from blood. Described subset: CD45RO-CCR7+CD27+CD95- naive CD8+ T cells lacking CXCR3 (TNR3-). The CDR3 sequence: CASLAANTGELFF.